This T cell receptor (beta chain) came from a study of blood T cell repertoires in COVID-19. Clones were read by immunoSEQ multiplex PCR, and TCRdb kept only the in-frame ones, dropping some. The sample has about 280,000 clones, approximately 84% seen once; the top ten hold 2.1%. V was trimmed by 7 bases and J by 2 bases, leaving 9 bases between them. Germline CDR1 reads MNHEY; CDR2 reads SVGAGI. The CDR3 has 12 residues. The sequence was collected from a woman aged 25 to 39 who had recovered from COVID-19. The chain is built from TRBV6-5 and TRBJ2-7; a weak D match, TRBD2 (5 bases). The sequenced sample was peripheral blood. The CDR3 sequence: CASTGSAYEQYF. In DNA form, the CDR3 reads TGTGCCAGCACGGGGTCCGCCTACGAGCAGTACTTC.